The T cell receptor (beta chain) described here comes from a study of blood T cell repertoires in COVID-19. Study overall: COVID-19 samples collected from the United States, Italy and Spain covered acute and convalescent phases. From T cells, B-cell-depleted T cells, or PBMCs came the material, which was cDNA or gDNA.

The CDR3 runs 13 residues. Authors' analysis steps: It was from reference gene primer amplification that nucleated cell counts were estimated. Using immunoSEQ multiplex PCR, the repertoire was profiled, and TCRdb retains in-frame clones only, with some absent. The DNA gave D and trimming, while V, J and clone size come from that table. Of around 300,000 clones listed, 85% to 90% were seen once; the top ten hold under 4.5%. The TCR comes from a woman between 45 and 65 years old with active or convalescent COVID-19. V is TRBV21-1 and J is TRBJ2-7; TRBD1 is taken as the D call from the table, unchecked against the DNA. TRBV21-1 is deemed a pseudogene. Sequenced material: peripheral blood. This CDR3 reads CASSKALQDEQYF. The CDR3 nucleotides are TGTGCCAGCAGCAAAGCGCTTCAGGACGAGCAGTACTTC.